A single sample gave rise to the 29 T cell receptor beta chains below, sequenced in a study of blood T cell repertoires in COVID-19. Libraries were prepared by immunoSEQ multiplex PCR; TCRdb keeps only in-frame clonotypes and omits some of them. The data contain 62,000 or so clones, roughly nine tenths of them seen just once; the ten biggest clones take up about 8.1%. The material sequenced was peripheral blood. These TCRs come from a man in his fifties or sixties with active COVID-19.

The V gene is TRBV18, the J gene TRBJ2-7; 11 positions match TRBD2. The V gene's germline CDR1 is KGHSH and CDR2 LQKENI. The V and J ends lost 3 bases and 3 bases, in that order; junction bases with no gene match: 1. The CDR3 is made up of 14 amino acids. CDR3 sequence: CASSPGTSGYEQYF. For the CDR3, the DNA is TGTGCCAGCTCACCCGGGACTAGCGGCTACGAGCAGTACTTC.

This chain uses TRBV4-1 with TRBJ2-2; D gene ambiguous. Germline V gene lookup returns CDR1 MGHRA and CDR2 YSYEKL. Trimming cost V 0 bases and J 6 bases, with 11 bases left between them. The CDR3 length is 15 residues. The CDR3 sequence: CASSQDGLAAGELFF. DNA of the CDR3: TGCGCCAGCAGCCAAGATGGGCTCGCCGCCGGGGAGCTGTTTTTT.

This clone has a handful of counts. The chain couples TRBV7-9 to TRBJ1-6; 9 bases agree with TRBD1. After removal of 0 bases from V and 7 bases from J, the junction contained 1 base not matched to a gene. There are 15 residues in the CDR3. CDR1 SEHNR and CDR2 FQNEAQ come from the germline V gene (reference sequence). As DNA, the CDR3 is TGTGCCAGCAGCTTAGCGACAGGGGGGAATTCACCCCTCCACTTT. Its translation: CASSLATGGNSPLHF. The variable domain in full, completed from reference TRBV7-9 and TRBJ1-6, reads DTGVSQNPRHKITKRGQNVTFRCDPISEHNRLYWYRQTLGQGPEFLTYFQNEAQLEKSRLLSDRFSAERPKGSFSTLEIQRTEQGDSAMYLCASSLATGGNSPLHFGNGTRLTVT.

This clone has just a few counts. The genes are TRBV7-8 and TRBJ1-2, with no clear D. Deletions cut 1 base from V and 7 bases from J, with 10 bases between. CDR1 SGHVS and CDR2 FQNEAQ come from the germline V gene. This CDR3 has 13 amino acids. The CDR3 coding sequence is TGTGCCAGCAGCTTAGATTTATCAGGTGGCTACACCTTC. As protein: CASSLDLSGGYTF.

The chain combines TRBV3-1 (or the pseudogene TRBV3-2) with TRBJ2-7; 7 nucleotides align to TRBD1. Trimming at V came to 5 bases and at J to 2 bases, leaving 6 bases not matched to a gene. Looked up from germline, CDR1 is LGHDT and CDR2 is YNNKEL (reference sequence). The CDR3 extends over 14 amino acids. This CDR3 reads CASSARDSPYEQYF. CDR3 nucleotides: TGTGCCAGCAGCGCTCGGGACAGTCCCTACGAGCAGTACTTC.

This clone occurred once. The chain couples TRBV7-8 to TRBJ1-5; D is ambiguous. Trimming removed 5 bases from V and 4 bases from J, with 15 bases in between. Germline-derived CDR1 and CDR2 are SGHVS and FQNEAQ. This CDR3 comprises 15 residues. The CDR3: CASSRERGENQPQHF. CDR3 bases: TGTGCCAGCAGCCGAGAAAGAGGCGAAAATCAGCCCCAGCATTTT.

This rearrangement joins TRBV5-4 to TRBJ2-3; D is ambiguous. The CDR3 sequence is 14 residues long. CDR1 and CDR2 from the germline V gene are SGHNT and YYREEE (reference sequence). Trimming took 4 bases from V and 6 from J, leaving 15 bases between them. CDR3: CASSQVGGPDTQYF. CDR3 DNA: TGTGCCAGCAGCCAAGTAGGTGGGCCCGATACGCAGTATTTT.

The chain carries TRBV6-1 and TRBJ2-1; 8 bases map to TRBD1. This CDR3 has 15 residues. V trimming: 3 bases; J trimming: 1 base; junction bases outside the gene matches: 2. Germline values: CDR1 MNHNS, CDR2 SASEGT. CDR3 sequence reads: CASSDRDRSYNEQFF. The CDR3 nucleotides are TGTGCCAGCAGTGACCGGGACAGGTCCTACAATGAGCAGTTCTTC.

This clone has only one observation. The chain uses TRBV9 and TRBJ1-2, with D perhaps TRBD1 (5 bases). Trimming took 4 bases from V and 5 from J, leaving 21 bases between them. The CDR3 totals 16 residues. Per the germline V gene, CDR1 is SGDLS and CDR2 is YYNGEE. DNA for the CDR3: TGTGCCAGCAGCCCCCAGCAGGGTAAAACTTTTTATGGCTACACCTTC. Translated: CASSPQQGKTFYGYTF.

The chain employs TRBV7-2 and TRBJ2-7, with 7 bases fitting TRBD2. With V trimmed by 0 bases and J by 4 bases, 6 bases remained unmatched. Germline V CDR1 and CDR2: SGHTA, FQGNSA. This CDR3 spans 15 amino acids. This CDR3 reads CASSLARGLGYEQYF. CDR3 nucleotides: TGTGCCAGCAGCTTAGCGCGAGGACTAGGATACGAGCAGTACTTC.

This clone turned up a few times. The CDR3, as DNA: TGTGCCAGCACTCTCGGGGATGAGCAGTTCTTC. Its translation: CASTLGDEQFF. The rearrangement uses TRBV28 and TRBJ2-1, with a possible D match to TRBD2 (5 bases). The CDR3 loop spans 11 amino acids. Germline lookup yields CDR1 MDHEN and CDR2 SYDVKM. V dropped 7 bases and J dropped 8 bases, with 9 bases sitting between them.

The CDR3 loop is CASSYIGQGANEQFF. The DNA for the CDR3 is TGTGCCAGCAGTTACATAGGACAGGGGGCGAATGAGCAGTTCTTC. V gene TRBV6-5 combines with J gene TRBJ2-1; 11 bases are shared with TRBD1. Trimming cost V 2 bases and J 7 bases; bases outside gene matches: 4. Germline V lookup: CDR1 MNHEY, CDR2 SVGAGI. The CDR3 has 15 amino acids.

A few counts support this clone. The CDR3 DNA sequence: TGTGCCAGCAGCGGCACAGTGAAAAACACTGAAGCTTTCTTT. The encoded protein is CASSGTVKNTEAFF. The gene calls are TRBV9 and TRBJ1-1, with D hard to call. Germline CDR1 is SGDLS and CDR2 is YYNGEE. V lost 3 bases to trimming and J lost 2 bases, with 11 bases between them. The CDR3 is made up of 14 amino acids.

This chain connects TRBV6-5 to TRBJ1-5; D is unresolved. Germline V lookup: CDR1 MNHEY, CDR2 SVGAGI. The CDR3 is 13 amino acids. V was shortened by 5 bases and J by 2 bases, with 7 bases between the two germline ends. CDR3 residues: CASSPGGNQPQHF. CDR3 coding DNA: TGTGCCAGCAGTCCGGGTGGCAATCAGCCCCAGCATTTT.

This sequence joins TRBV2 and TRBJ2-5; possibly TRBD2 for D (7 bases). This CDR3 region has 16 residues. Trimming took off 4 bases at V and 1 base at J, with 16 bases between the two ends. Per germline, CDR1 SNHLY and CDR2 FYNNEI. CDR3 sequence (DNA): TGTGCCAGCAGTGGCATGGGGGGGCCGACCCAAGAGACCCAGTACTTC. Protein product: CASSGMGGPTQETQYF.

In nucleotides, the CDR3 is TGTGCCAGCAGTGATGTACTACTTCTGGGGACCCAGTACTTC. Amino acid sequence: CASSDVLLLGTQYF. The chain recombines TRBV2 with TRBJ2-5; D gene ambiguous. CDR3 length: 14 residues. Germline loops: CDR1 SNHLY, CDR2 FYNNEI. The ends were cut back, 3 bases at V and 7 bases at J, with 15 bases in the middle.

This chain links TRBV7-8 with TRBJ2-3, with a weak D call TRBD2 (6 bases). Germline CDR1 SGHVS, CDR2 FQNEAQ. V lost 4 bases to trimming and J lost 9 bases, with 14 bases between them. The CDR3 runs to 13 residues. The CDR3 is CASSSAGSQTQYF. For the CDR3, the DNA is TGTGCCAGCAGCTCGGCGGGATCACAAACGCAGTATTTT.

V gene TRBV7-9 combines with J gene TRBJ2-1, with 11 bases that match TRBD2. The V and J ends lost 3 bases and 6 bases, in that order; junction bases with no gene match: 1. CDR1 SEHNR and CDR2 FQNEAQ come from the germline V gene (reference sequence). The CDR3 covers 14 residues. The CDR3 protein is CASSLGTSGNEQFF. As DNA, the CDR3 is TGTGCCAGCAGCTTGGGGACTAGCGGCAATGAGCAGTTCTTC.

The rearrangement links TRBV29-1 to TRBJ2-7, with D perhaps TRBD1 (6 bases). Germline CDR1 and CDR2: SQVTM and ANQGSEA. This CDR3 region has 12 residues. V was trimmed by 8 bases and J by 9 bases, leaving 20 bases between them. The CDR3: CSITTGSSGQYF. The CDR3 region has the DNA TGCAGCATTACGACAGGAAGTAGTGGGCAGTACTTC.

CDR3 sequence reads: CASSPLGQPNYGYTF. In nucleotides, the CDR3 is TGTGCCAGCAGCCCCCTGGGCCAGCCGAACTATGGCTACACCTTC. V usage is TRBV7-9 and J usage is TRBJ1-2; D is unclear. This CDR3 spans 15 amino acids. The V gene's germline CDR1 is SEHNR and CDR2 FQNEAQ (reference sequence). V was trimmed by 5 bases and J by 2 bases, leaving 15 bases between them. The full variable domain, completed using reference TRBV7-9 and TRBJ1-2, is DTGVSQNPRHKITKRGQNVTFRCDPISEHNRLYWYRQTLGQGPEFLTYFQNEAQLEKSRLLSDRFSAERPKGSFSTLEIQRTEQGDSAMYLCASSPLGQPNYGYTFGSGTRLTVV.

This chain joins TRBV6-2 or TRBV6-3 and TRBJ2-5; TRBD2 matches 7 bases. The CDR3 length is 14 residues. In germline, CDR1 is MNHEY, CDR2 SVGEGT. Trimming took 2 bases from V and 5 from J; bases not matched to a gene: 5. In DNA, the CDR3 is TGTGCCAGCAGTTACGCGCGGGAGACGGAGACCCAGTACTTC. It translates to CASSYARETETQYF.

V gene TRBV19 combines with J gene TRBJ2-3; 11 bases align to TRBD2. CDR1 and CDR2 (germline): LNHDA, SQIVND (reference sequence). CDR3 length: 14 residues. After removal of 5 bases from V and 3 bases from J, the junction contained 1 base not matched to a gene. DNA for the CDR3: TGTGCCAGTAGTCCTAGCGGGGGGACAGATACGCAGTATTTT. It codes for CASSPSGGTDTQYF.

CDR3 sequence reads: CASSGDSFYSPLHF. CDR3 nucleotide sequence: TGCGCCAGCAGTGGGGACAGCTTTTATTCACCCCTCCACTTT. The chain uses TRBV10-2 and TRBJ1-6, with 7 positions matching TRBD1. The trim removed 4 bases at V and 8 bases at J, leaving 5 bases unmatched. CDR1 is WSHSY and CDR2 is SAAADI in the germline V gene. CDR3 length equals 14 residues.

V and J are TRBV18 and TRBJ2-2; possibly TRBD2 for D (5 bases). Germline lookup yields CDR1 KGHSH and CDR2 LQKENI. This CDR3 has 16 residues. The germline V and J ends were trimmed by 0 bases and 6 bases, with 14 bases remaining between them. Here the CDR3 DNA reads TGTGCCAGCTCACCACCCGGCACCGGGGTGGCCGGGGAGCTGTTTTTT. This codes for CASSPPGTGVAGELFF. The full variable domain, with the rest looked up from reference TRBV18 and TRBJ2-2, is NAGVMQNPRHLVRRRGQEARLRCSPMKGHSHVYWYRQLPEEGLKFMVYLQKENIIDESGMPKERFSAEFPKEGPSILRIQQVVRGDSAAYFCASSPPGTGVAGELFFGEGSRLTVL.

This chain's CDR3 is CSVETGNTQYF. In nucleotides, the CDR3 is TGCAGCGTTGAAACGGGAAATACGCAGTATTTT. The rearrangement joins TRBV29-1 to TRBJ2-3, with TRBD2 as a possible D gene (5 bases). This CDR3 contains 11 residues. V was trimmed by 2 bases and J by 7 bases, leaving 7 bases between them. Germline loops: CDR1 SQVTM, CDR2 ANQGSEA.

V and J are TRBV4-3 and TRBJ1-1, with TRBD1 matching over 7 bases. Losses at the gene ends were 4 bases for V and 5 bases for J; bases not matched to a gene: 7. CDR1 is LGHNA, CDR2 YSLEER, per germline. The CDR3 runs 14 residues. The CDR3 region has the DNA TGCGCCAGCAGCCTACAGGGGTCTGGTACTGAAGCTTTCTTT. Its protein is CASSLQGSGTEAFF.

The chain links TRBV3-1 (or the pseudogene TRBV3-2) to TRBJ2-3; 10 bases fit TRBD1. With V trimmed by 1 base and J by 5 bases, 6 bases remained unmatched. The CDR3 runs 16 residues. The germline V gene encodes CDR1 LGHDT and CDR2 YNNKEL (reference sequence). The DNA of the CDR3 is TGTGCCAGCAGCCAAGGTCGACAGGGGGCTGTAGATACGCAGTATTTT. Amino acid sequence: CASSQGRQGAVDTQYF.

This CDR3 is CASSLLPPRGLAYEQYF. For the CDR3, the DNA is TGTGCCAGCAGCTTACTACCACCGCGGGGGCTAGCCTACGAGCAGTACTTC. The chain uses TRBV11-2 and TRBJ2-7, with a tentative D call TRBD2 (7 bases). The CDR3 consists of 17 residues. The germline CDR1 and CDR2 sequences are SGHAT and FQNNGV. V lost 2 bases to trimming and J lost 2 bases, with 19 bases between them.

The rearrangement uses TRBV6-2 or TRBV6-3 and TRBJ1-5, with 7 bases matching TRBD1. The ends lost 2 bases at V and 5 bases at J; junction bases unmatched: 18. In germline, CDR1 is MNHEY, CDR2 SVGEGT. The CDR3 consists of 19 residues. The CDR3 here is CASSYVLGRGQNFDQPQHF. The CDR3, as DNA: TGTGCCAGCAGTTACGTATTGGGTAGGGGACAGAATTTTGATCAGCCCCAGCATTTT.